Sequencing of this TCR beta chain was carried out in a study of CD8+ T cells in alopecia areata. Whole-study context: Tofacitinib lasted 6 to 18 months, then 6 months off drug.

The CDR3 length is 14 residues. CDR1 is LGHNA and CDR2 is YNFKEQ in the germline V gene. The trim removed 4 bases at V and 7 bases at J, leaving 8 bases unmatched. Reverse transcription of extracted RNA yielded cDNA, which provided the sequencing template. Profiling relied on immunoSEQ multiplex PCR, and the TCRdb table lists in-frame clones only, not all of them. Of about 130,000 clones listed, roughly three fifths are singletons. Patients with alopecia areata provided lesional scalp punch biopsies as well as peripheral blood. The chain links TRBV4-2 to TRBJ2-7; 9 nucleotides line up with TRBD2. The sequences come from CD4+ T cells sorted from blood, collected at week 0. The TCR was taken from a human donor with alopecia areata. The CDR3 loop is CASSLRTSAKEQYF. The CDR3 DNA follows: TGTGCCAGCAGCCTACGGACTAGCGCCAAAGAGCAGTACTTC.